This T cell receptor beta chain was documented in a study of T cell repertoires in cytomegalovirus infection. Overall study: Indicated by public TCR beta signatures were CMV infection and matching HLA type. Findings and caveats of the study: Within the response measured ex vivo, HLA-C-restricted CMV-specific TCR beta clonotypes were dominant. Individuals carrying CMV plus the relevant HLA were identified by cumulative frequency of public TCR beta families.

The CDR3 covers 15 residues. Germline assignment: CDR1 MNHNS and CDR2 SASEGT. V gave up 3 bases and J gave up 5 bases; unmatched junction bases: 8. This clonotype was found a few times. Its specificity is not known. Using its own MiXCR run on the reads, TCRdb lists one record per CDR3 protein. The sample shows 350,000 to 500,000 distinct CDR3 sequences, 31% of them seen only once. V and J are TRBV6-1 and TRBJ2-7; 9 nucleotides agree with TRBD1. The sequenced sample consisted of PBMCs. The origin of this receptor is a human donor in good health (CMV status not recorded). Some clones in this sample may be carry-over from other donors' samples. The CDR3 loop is CASSEPGQGLHEQYF. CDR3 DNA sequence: TGTGCCAGCAGTGAGCCGGGACAGGGCTTGCACGAGCAGTACTTC.